Below, 12 T cell receptor beta chains from the same sample are listed, as sequenced in a study of response to subunit inactivated influenza vaccine. MiXCR, applied by TCRdb to the RT-PCR reads, yields one record per CDR3 protein. The sample holds a few hundred thousand distinct CDR3 sequences, 10% to 12% seen once. This sample also belongs to another study, concerning T cells expressing NK-cell markers. From that paper: TCR beta cDNA was generated via 5'RACE template switching incorporating UMIs.

The starting material was PBMCs from blood, obtained on the day of vaccination. Receptor source: a man in his fifties or sixties who received an inactivated influenza vaccine.

This clonotype was counted a few times. This chain joins TRBV7-2 and TRBJ1-6; 9 bases map to TRBD1. This CDR3 contains 15 residues. CDR1 is SGHTA, CDR2 FQGNSA, per germline. Trimming took 1 base from V and 7 from J; bases not matched to a gene: 2. The CDR3 region is CASSLGDRENSPLHF. The CDR3 bases are TGTGCCAGCAGCTTAGGGGACAGGGAGAATTCACCCCTCCACTTT.

This clonotype showed up many times. The rearrangement joins TRBV7-9 to TRBJ2-7, with 11 bases that match TRBD2. This CDR3 is 16 amino acids long. CDR1 SEHNR and CDR2 FQNEAQ come from the germline V gene (reference sequence). The V gene end was trimmed by 2 bases and the J gene end by 5 bases; junction bases not matched to a gene: 8. Here the CDR3 reads CASSLSLAGAVDEQYF. The CDR3 nucleotides are TGTGCCAGCAGCTTATCACTAGCGGGAGCGGTGGACGAGCAGTACTTC.

The sample holds many counts of this clonotype. The chain has TRBV7-3 and TRBJ1-5; no reliable D call. The germline V and J ends were trimmed by 10 bases and 0 bases, with 19 bases remaining between them. This CDR3 is 16 amino acids long. CDR1 and CDR2 from the germline V gene are SGHTA and FQGTGA. The CDR3 nucleotides are TGTGCCAACCCCCCAGTAAGGCTTTATAGCAATCAGCCCCAGCATTTT. It yields the protein CANPPVRLYSNQPQHF.

This clonotype was counted a few times. This chain links TRBV12-3 or TRBV12-4 with TRBJ2-3; D is perhaps TRBD1 (6 bases). The CDR3 is 15 amino acids. The V end was cut by 3 bases, the J end by 5 bases, with 15 bases between. DNA of the CDR3: TGTGCCAGCAGTTTGTGGGGGCGGGTTGAAGATACGCAGTATTTT. It is translated as CASSLWGRVEDTQYF.

The chain has TRBV18 and TRBJ1-5; D uncertain. The germline V and J ends were trimmed by 6 bases and 0 bases, with 9 bases remaining between them. The CDR3 loop spans 14 amino acids. The germline CDR1 and CDR2 sequences are KGHSH and LQKENI. CDR3 region: CASSPSSSNQPQHF. In DNA, the CDR3 is TGTGCCAGCTCCCCGAGCTCTAGCAATCAGCCCCAGCATTTT.

This chain joins TRBV12-3 or TRBV12-4 and TRBJ2-3; D call uncertain. Trimming left V 6 bases short and J 2 bases short, with 18 bases between. The CDR3 has 16 amino acids. The CDR3: CASSRVGRLPTDTQYF. Written as DNA, the CDR3 is TGTGCCAGCAGCCGGGTGGGCAGGCTTCCCACAGATACGCAGTATTTT.

This clonotype was seen a few times. The V gene is TRBV6-5, the J gene TRBJ1-1; the D gene is possibly TRBD1 (5 bases). CDR3 length: 12 amino acids. Trimming shortened V by 1 base and J by 11 bases, and 11 bases separated the two germline ends. Germline CDR1 and CDR2: MNHEY and SVGAGI. In DNA, the CDR3 is TGTGCCAGCAGTTACTATGGGACCGAGGCTTTCTTT. Its protein is CASSYYGTEAFF.

To note about this clonotype: Its ends do not fully match the called genes, so a read error is possible. The J gene is TRBJ2-1, the V gene TRBV2; D is unclear. The germline CDR1 and CDR2 sequences are SNHLY and FYNNEI. The CDR3 length is 12 residues. The CDR3 DNA reads as TGTGCCAGCAGTACTCAGCACCAACTTGCCCCCTTC. Translation gives CASSTQHQLAPF. The entire variable domain, with the rest obtained from reference TRBV2 and TRBJ2-1, is as follows: EPEVTQTPSHQVTQMGQEVILRCVPISNHLYFYWYRQILGQKVEFLVSFYNNEISEKSEIFDDQFSVERPDGSNFTLKIRSTKLEDSAMYFCASSTQHQLAPFGPGTRLTVL.

This clonotype was recorded many times. The J gene is TRBJ2-2, the V gene TRBV29-1; possible D gene TRBD1, 6 bases. This CDR3 region has 14 residues. Germline V gene sequence: CDR1 SQVTM, CDR2 ANQGSEA. Trimming pared 6 bases from V and 3 bases from J, leaving 14 bases between. CDR3 bases: TGCAGCGTGAGGCAGGGGACGCACACCGGGGAGCTGTTTTTT. Its translation: CSVRQGTHTGELFF.

This clonotype was counted at least ten times. The J gene is TRBJ2-2, the V gene TRBV12-3 or TRBV12-4; D unclear. The V end was cut by 3 bases, the J end by 4 bases, with 6 bases between. The CDR3 sequence is 13 residues long. DNA of the CDR3: TGTGCCAGCAGTTTTAGAGTCACCGGGGAGCTGTTTTTT. Protein product: CASSFRVTGELFF.

This clonotype has a count of ten or more. The rearrangement links TRBV6-1 to TRBJ1-2, with D possibly being TRBD1 (5 bases). CDR1 and CDR2 (germline): MNHNS, SASEGT. Trimming took off 7 bases at V and 4 bases at J, with 13 bases between the two ends. This CDR3 has 13 amino acids. The CDR3 spells CASTPGLGYGYTF. CDR3 DNA: TGTGCCAGCACCCCGGGACTTGGCTATGGCTACACCTTC.

The chain has TRBV12-3 or TRBV12-4 and TRBJ2-7, with D unresolved. V lost 0 bases and J 2 bases, leaving 5 bases between the germline ends. The length of the CDR3 is 13 residues. CDR3 sequence: CASSLAVPYEQYF. The CDR3 coding sequence is TGTGCCAGCAGTTTAGCGGTCCCCTACGAGCAGTACTTC.